This TCR beta chain was captured by sequencing in a study of yellow fever vaccine responses in identical twins. Study conclusions and caveats: Each twin's T cell response to the vaccine was reported to look partly convergent and partly personalized.

This clonotype was seen a handful of times. Its antigen remains unidentified. V gave up 3 bases and J gave up 2 bases; unmatched junction bases: 7. The germline V gene has CDR1 KGHSH and CDR2 LQKENI. The CDR3 sequence is 15 residues long. TCRdb re-called the RT-PCR reads through MiXCR, storing one row per CDR3 protein. The sample lists approximately 33,000 distinct CDR3 sequences; approximately 54% were seen once. The source was T cells from blood (PBMCs), unsorted or a sorted subset (not recorded which), collected before or after yellow fever vaccination (not recorded which). The rearrangement joins TRBV18 to TRBJ2-7; TRBD1 aligns across 7 bases. The sequence was collected from a woman aged 18-29 years who received the yellow fever vaccine. This chain's CDR3 is CASSPPSGTAYEQYF. The CDR3 DNA is TGTGCCAGCTCACCTCCCTCCGGGACAGCCTACGAGCAGTACTTC.